The 29 T cell receptor beta chains below all came from one sample that was sequenced in a study of shared clonotypes between healthy human individuals. Measured with immunoSEQ multiplex PCR; TCRdb has only the in-frame clones, and not every one. This sample has around 2,000,000 clones, with 95% found just once. The sample was naive CD4+ T cells sorted from blood. As for subset: CD45RA+ positively selected. Receptor source: a man younger than 35 in good health.

The chain is built from TRBV10-1 and TRBJ1-5; TRBD1 aligns across 8 bases. Per the germline V gene, CDR1 is WNHNN and CDR2 is SYGVQD (reference sequence). The CDR3 has 19 amino acids. V lost 6 bases, J lost 2 bases, and 18 bases stayed unmatched. The CDR3 loop is CASRDSRDRSTNGNQPQHF. CDR3 nucleotide sequence: TGCGCCAGCAGGGACTCTCGGGACAGGTCGACGAATGGCAATCAGCCCCAGCATTTT.

The chain couples TRBV7-9 to TRBJ2-4, with 7 bases identical to TRBD2. Per germline, CDR1 SEHNR and CDR2 FQNEAQ (reference sequence). Trimming cost V 6 bases and J 2 bases; bases outside gene matches: 7. The CDR3 runs 15 residues. CDR3 sequence reads: CASSLARGTKNIQYF. CDR3 nucleotides: TGTGCCAGCAGTCTCGCGCGGGGGACCAAAAACATTCAGTACTTC.

J is TRBJ2-7 and V is TRBV6-1; possibly TRBD2 for D (5 bases). The germline V and J ends were trimmed by 0 bases and 5 bases, with 14 bases remaining between them. CDR1 and CDR2 (germline): MNHNS, SASEGT. The CDR3 loop spans 15 amino acids. The CDR3 nucleotides are TGTGCCAGCAGTGAAGCGGTGAGGGTTTTCGACGAGCAGTACTTC. Its protein product is CASSEAVRVFDEQYF.

The chain links TRBV5-1 to TRBJ2-5; TRBD2 agrees at 8 bases. There are 15 residues in the CDR3. Germline trimming cut 9 bases from V and 2 bases from J; bases unmatched to any gene: 12. Germline V lookup: CDR1 SGHRS, CDR2 YFSETQ. CDR3 in amino acids: CATRAAGGRQETQYF. The CDR3 coding sequence is TGCGCCACCCGTGCCGCGGGAGGTCGGCAAGAGACCCAGTACTTC.

The V gene is TRBV19, the J gene TRBJ2-1, with D possibly TRBD1 on 7 matching bases. This CDR3 is built from 15 residues. Germline loops: CDR1 LNHDA, CDR2 SQIVND (reference sequence). V lost 3 bases and J 0 bases, leaving 9 bases between the germline ends. CDR3 amino acids: CASSMQGGSYNEQFF. The CDR3 DNA follows: TGTGCCAGTAGTATGCAGGGGGGCTCCTACAATGAGCAGTTCTTC.

The V and J genes are TRBV18 and TRBJ2-5; TRBD2 might be the D (6 bases). This CDR3 contains 15 residues. Germline V CDR1 and CDR2: KGHSH, LQKENI. V was shortened by 0 bases and J by 7 bases, with 15 bases between the two germline ends. CDR3 sequence: CASSPPVGGRGTQYF. The CDR3 coding sequence is TGTGCCAGCTCACCACCTGTTGGCGGGCGGGGGACCCAGTACTTC.

The V gene is TRBV2, the J gene TRBJ2-1; 7 bases line up with TRBD2. The CDR3 is 13 residues long. V was pared by 6 bases and J by 6 bases, with 5 bases of the junction left unmatched. CDR1 and CDR2 (germline): SNHLY, FYNNEI. CDR3 in amino acids: CASRGLPGNEQFF. The CDR3 region has the DNA TGTGCCAGCAGGGGACTACCCGGCAATGAGCAGTTCTTC.

The chain recombines TRBV7-9 with TRBJ2-6; possible D gene TRBD1, 6 bases. The CDR3 extends over 14 amino acids. Germline loops: CDR1 SEHNR, CDR2 FQNEAQ (reference sequence). V was cut by 5 bases and J by 2 bases, with 7 bases left in between. This chain's CDR3 is CASSAGAGANVLTF. CDR3 bases: TGTGCCAGCAGCGCAGGGGCTGGGGCCAACGTCCTGACTTTC.

In the case of this clone: The germline gene is not matched at one end of the junction; a read error may be the cause. The rearrangement links TRBV4-1 to TRBJ2-1, with 10 bases fitting TRBD2. CDR3 length: 18 residues. Germline values: CDR1 MGHRA, CDR2 YSYEKL. CDR3 nucleotides: TGCGCCAGCACCCAATCAAGTAGTCGGCTAGCGGGAGTTAATGAGCAGTTCTTC. It encodes CASTQSSSRLAGVNEQFF.

A note on this clone: Other DNA sequences from this sample encode an identical CDR3 as well. The V gene is TRBV9, the J gene TRBJ2-2; 7 bases match TRBD1. J was trimmed by 4 bases and V by 0 bases; bases with no gene match: 3. The germline gives CDR1 SGDLS, CDR2 YYNGEE. There are 15 residues in the CDR3. CDR3 bases: TGTGCCAGCAGCGTAGAGACAGGGAGCACCGGGGAGCTGTTTTTT. This translates into CASSVETGSTGELFF.

The chain uses TRBV28 and TRBJ1-2; D not certain. CDR3 length: 13 residues. The V and J ends lost 2 bases and 7 bases respectively, with 11 bases between them. The germline V gene encodes CDR1 MDHEN and CDR2 SYDVKM. DNA of the CDR3: TGTGCCAGCAGTTTAGACCGGGTCCTTGGCTACACCTTC. Its translation is CASSLDRVLGYTF.

This clone appeared once. The CDR3 protein is CASSAPTGSREKLFF. In nucleotides, the CDR3 is TGTGCCAGCAGCGCCCCGACAGGGAGTCGTGAAAAACTGTTTTTT. The rearrangement links TRBV11-2 to TRBJ1-4; 7 bases are shared with TRBD1. CDR1 SGHAT and CDR2 FQNNGV come from the germline V gene. The CDR3 spans 15 residues. The junction had 10 bases not matched to a gene; V was cut back by 5 bases and J by 7 bases.

The chain uses TRBV4-1 and TRBJ2-7, with 7 bases that match TRBD1. Unmatched junction bases numbered 12, after V lost 5 bases and J lost 8 bases. CDR3 length: 14 residues. From germline, CDR1 is MGHRA and CDR2 YSYEKL. The CDR3 reads CASSNEQGGTQQYF. Here the CDR3 DNA reads TGCGCCAGCAGCAACGAGCAAGGGGGCACCCAGCAGTACTTC.

The chain is built from TRBV2 and TRBJ1-1; D is possibly TRBD1 (6 bases). There are 12 residues in the CDR3. Germline loops: CDR1 SNHLY, CDR2 FYNNEI. The V end lost 8 bases, the J end lost 4 bases, and 11 bases lay between the germline ends. The DNA for the CDR3 is TGTGCCAGCGGGACACGGTTCACTGAAGCTTTCTTT. Translation: CASGTRFTEAFF.

In the case of this clone: Relative to the germline gene, one junction end is altered; a read error may explain this. The V gene is TRBV7-7, the J gene TRBJ2-1, with TRBD1 matching over 7 bases. Germline loops: CDR1 SSHAT, CDR2 FNYEAQ (reference sequence). This CDR3 has 13 amino acids. The CDR3 protein is CASSSDRVNEQFF. The CDR3 DNA is TGTGCTAGCAGCTCAGACAGGGTGAATGAGCAGTTCTTC. Full variable domain (remainder filled in from reference TRBV7-7 and TRBJ2-1): GAGVSQSPRYKVTKRGQDVTLRCDPISSHATLYWYQQALGQGPEFLTYFNYEAQPDKSGLPSDRFSAERPEGSISTLTIQRTEQRDSAMYRCASSSDRVNEQFFGPGTRLTVL.

This clone was picked up one time. This sequence joins TRBV6-6 and TRBJ2-5; no firm D call. This CDR3 has 14 amino acids. V lost 2 bases, J lost 5 bases, and 12 bases lay in between. Germline assignment: CDR1 MNHNY and CDR2 SVGAGI (reference sequence). In DNA form, the CDR3 reads TGTGCCAGCAGTTACGTTGGATTGTTGGAGACCCAGTACTTC. This gives the protein CASSYVGLLETQYF.

The chain uses TRBV28 and TRBJ1-5; weak D call: TRBD1 (5 bases). This CDR3 contains 14 residues. Germline CDR1 reads MDHEN; CDR2 reads SYDVKM. V lost 6 bases to trimming and J lost 0 bases, with 9 bases between them. The CDR3 reads CASSTTDSNQPQHF. The CDR3 nucleotides are TGTGCCAGCAGCACGACAGATAGCAATCAGCCCCAGCATTTT.

V and J are TRBV6-1 and TRBJ2-3; D unresolved. This CDR3 is 15 amino acids long. Trimming removed 2 bases from V and 2 bases from J, with 11 bases in between. CDR1 is MNHNS, CDR2 SASEGT, per germline. DNA of the CDR3: TGTGCCAGCAGTGAAAGATCGGCCCTCACAGATACGCAGTATTTT. This translates into CASSERSALTDTQYF.

This chain links TRBV28 with TRBJ1-1; no reliable D call. Germline V gene sequence: CDR1 MDHEN, CDR2 SYDVKM. Trimming removed 5 bases at V and 0 bases at J, with 13 bases between. The length of the CDR3 is 15 residues. CDR3 nucleotide sequence: TGTGCCAGCAGTCCCCCCCGGACGGTGAACACTGAAGCTTTCTTT. It specifies CASSPPRTVNTEAFF.

In nucleotides, the CDR3 is TGTGCCAGCAGTGAATACGGAGGAGGCACTAATGAAAAACTGTTTTTT. Protein product: CASSEYGGGTNEKLFF. The chain joins TRBV25-1 to TRBJ1-4; unclear D gene. This CDR3 is 16 amino acids long. V lost 0 bases to trimming and J lost 2 bases, with 10 bases between them. CDR1 and CDR2 (germline): MGHDK, SYGVNS.

The CDR3 DNA sequence: TGTGCCAGCAGCTTCCGGACTAGCGGGTCCTACGAGCAGTACTTC. This codes for CASSFRTSGSYEQYF. This chain connects TRBV7-2 to TRBJ2-7, with 11 nucleotides matching TRBD2. Trimming removed 3 bases from V and 1 base from J; junction bases left unmatched: 2. Germline-derived CDR1 and CDR2 are SGHTA and FQGNSA. This CDR3 has 15 amino acids.

The chain couples TRBV9 to TRBJ2-1, with a tentative D call TRBD1 (5 bases). CDR3 length: 13 residues. The germline CDR1 and CDR2 sequences are SGDLS and YYNGEE. The ends were cut back, 4 bases at V and 6 bases at J, with 11 bases in the middle. In DNA form, the CDR3 reads TGTGCCAGCAGCAGTCGACAGAGCAATGAGCAGTTCTTC. It translates to CASSSRQSNEQFF.

The chain employs TRBV5-1 and TRBJ1-6, with a tentative D call TRBD1 (6 bases). V was cut by 4 bases and J by 9 bases, with 20 bases left in between. CDR1 is SGHRS, CDR2 YFSETQ, per germline. The CDR3 is made up of 16 amino acids. CDR3 residues: CASSPGQGKVGSPLHF. CDR3 nucleotides: TGCGCCAGCAGCCCCGGCCAGGGGAAAGTAGGTTCACCCCTCCACTTT.

The sample holds one count of this clone. This chain connects TRBV28 to TRBJ2-2; no definite D call. Trimming pared 11 bases from V and 6 bases from J, leaving 1 base between. The germline V gene encodes CDR1 MDHEN and CDR2 SYDVKM. This CDR3 contains 8 residues. The CDR3 DNA sequence: TGTGCCTCCGGGGAGCTGTTTTTT. Encoded protein: CASGELFF.

The chain links TRBV25-1 to TRBJ2-2, with TRBD1 matching 8 bases. Germline V gives CDR1 MGHDK, CDR2 SYGVNS. Unmatched junction bases numbered 3, after V lost 5 bases and J lost 1 base. This CDR3 has 15 amino acids. This chain's CDR3 is CASSRTGLNTGELFF. As DNA, the CDR3 is TGTGCCAGCAGTCGGACAGGGCTGAACACCGGGGAGCTGTTTTTT. Full variable domain (rest looked up from reference TRBV25-1 and TRBJ2-2): EADIYQTPRYLVIGTGKKITLECSQTMGHDKMYWYQQDPGMELHLIHYSYGVNSTEKGDLSSESTVSRIRTEHFPLTLESARPSHTSQYLCASSRTGLNTGELFFGEGSRLTVL.

The gene calls are TRBV18 and TRBJ1-1, with D possibly TRBD1 on 6 matching bases. The CDR3 contains 13 residues. From germline, CDR1 is KGHSH and CDR2 LQKENI. V shed 1 base and J shed 8 bases, with 11 bases lying between them. The CDR3 loop reads CASSPLQGPEAFF. For the CDR3, the DNA is TGTGCCAGCTCACCACTACAGGGTCCCGAAGCTTTCTTT.

V usage is TRBV6-6 and J usage is TRBJ1-4; D not resolved. Deletions cut 8 bases from V and 8 bases from J, with 12 bases between. In germline, CDR1 is MNHNY, CDR2 SVGAGI (reference sequence). The CDR3 is 12 amino acids. As DNA, the CDR3 is TGTGCCAGCCAGTGGGAAGGCGAAAAACTGTTTTTT. It is translated as CASQWEGEKLFF.

The chain uses TRBV2 and TRBJ2-5, with 10 bases matching TRBD2. CDR1 and CDR2 from the germline V gene are SNHLY and FYNNEI. The CDR3 is made up of 16 amino acids. V was clipped by 6 bases and J by 4 bases; unmatched bases: 11. CDR3 amino acids: CASRPGGAGGLETQYF. The CDR3 nucleotides are TGTGCCAGCAGACCCGGGGGAGCGGGAGGGTTAGAGACCCAGTACTTC.

The J gene is TRBJ1-2, the V gene TRBV4-1, with D unresolved. There are 14 residues in the CDR3. The V and J ends lost 1 base and 5 bases respectively, with 11 bases between them. The V gene's germline CDR1 is MGHRA and CDR2 YSYEKL. Here the CDR3 reads CASSQGGTRYGYTF. Here the CDR3 DNA reads TGCGCCAGCAGCCAAGGGGGAACGAGATATGGCTACACCTTC.